The count of the clone carrying this T cell receptor (beta chain) is one. Antigen unknown. These data come from a study of CD4 T cells in relation to SARS-CoV-2 and coronaviruses. Study context: The negative reference was HIV-1 Nef peptide pool or peptide-free culture. The restricting HLA molecule for shared crossreactive spike epitopes was mapped. Overall study findings and caveats: No donor gave both pre-pandemic and post-infection samples.

Trimming stripped 1 base from V and 3 bases from J, with 13 bases between. The CDR3 spans 15 residues. The V gene's germline CDR1 is MGHRA and CDR2 YSYEKL. Profiled with immunoSEQ multiplex PCR; TCRdb holds only in-frame clones, not every one. In the table there are just over 25,000 clones, over 60% of which are singletons. Before the COVID-19 pandemic, during about 2011-2019, CD4+ T cells were taken from unexposed donors. After more than eight days of culture, CD4+ T cells were isolated. As cell numbers allowed, unexposed-donor CD4+ T cells faced SARS-CoV-2 S/N and four cold-coronavirus spikes. V usage is TRBV4-1 and J usage is TRBJ2-7; D tentatively reads TRBD1 or TRBD2 (5 bases each). Sequenced material: CD4+ T cells from PBMCs, cultured in vitro. The receptor was isolated from a human donor in good health. CDR3 amino acids: CASSQVGASHYEQYF. The CDR3 DNA reads TGCGCCAGCAGCCAAGTCGGGGCCTCCCACTACGAGCAGTACTTC.